This T cell receptor (beta chain) was identified during a study of blood T cell repertoires in COVID-19. Study background: Sample material is recorded as cDNA or gDNA derived from T cells, B-cell-depleted T cells, or PBMCs.

This CDR3 contains 16 residues. Germline V lookup: CDR1 LNHDA, CDR2 SQIVND (reference sequence). Trimming stripped 3 bases from V and 4 bases from J, with 18 bases between. Assignments of participants to cohorts depended upon their own reported clinical history. As processed by the authors: By means of reference gene primer amplification, nucleated cell counts were estimated. The method was immunoSEQ multiplex PCR; TCRdb's version includes in-frame clones alone and lacks a portion of them. V and J calls and clone size are given by that table; D and trimming were obtained from the DNA. Of under 300,000 clones in the sample, approximately 91% were seen once.

The source material was PBMCs or T cells enriched from blood (not recorded which). This TCR came from a woman between 40 and 50 years old with acute COVID-19. The chain recombines TRBV19 with TRBJ1-2, with D possibly TRBD1 on 5 matching bases. The CDR3 here is CASSIGSRGGSYGYTF. The CDR3 region has the DNA TGTGCCAGTAGTATTGGGTCTCGGGGCGGGAGCTATGGCTACACCTTC.